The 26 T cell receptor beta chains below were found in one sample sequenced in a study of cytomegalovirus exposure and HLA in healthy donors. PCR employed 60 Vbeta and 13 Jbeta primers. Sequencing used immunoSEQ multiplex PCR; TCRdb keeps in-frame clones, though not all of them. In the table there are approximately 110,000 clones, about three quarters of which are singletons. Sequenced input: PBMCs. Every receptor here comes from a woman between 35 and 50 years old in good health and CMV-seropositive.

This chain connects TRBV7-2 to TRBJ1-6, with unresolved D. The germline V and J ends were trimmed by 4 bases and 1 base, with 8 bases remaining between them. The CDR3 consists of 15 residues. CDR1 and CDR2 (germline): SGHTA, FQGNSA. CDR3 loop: CASSSEASYNSPLHF. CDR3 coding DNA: TGTGCCAGCAGCTCAGAGGCTTCCTATAATTCACCCCTCCACTTT.

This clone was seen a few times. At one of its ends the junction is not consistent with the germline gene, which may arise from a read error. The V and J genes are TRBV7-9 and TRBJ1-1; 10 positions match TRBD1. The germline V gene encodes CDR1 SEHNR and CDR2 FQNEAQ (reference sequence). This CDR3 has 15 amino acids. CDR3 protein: CSSSLVGQGDTEAFF. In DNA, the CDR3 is TGTTCCAGCAGCTTAGTCGGACAGGGGGACACTGAAGCTTTCTTT.

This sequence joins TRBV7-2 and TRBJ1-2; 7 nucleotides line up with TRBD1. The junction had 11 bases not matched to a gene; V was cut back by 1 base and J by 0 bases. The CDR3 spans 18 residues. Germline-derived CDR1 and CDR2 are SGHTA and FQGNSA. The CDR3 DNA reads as TGTGCCAGCAGCTTAGTAGTGTTGGGACAGTTCCCTAACTATGGCTACACCTTC. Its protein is CASSLVVLGQFPNYGYTF.

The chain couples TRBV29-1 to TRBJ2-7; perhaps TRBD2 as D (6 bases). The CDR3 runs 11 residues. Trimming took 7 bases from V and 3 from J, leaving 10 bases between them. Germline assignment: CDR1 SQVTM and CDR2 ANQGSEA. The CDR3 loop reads CSAGTYYEQYF. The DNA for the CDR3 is TGCAGCGCGGGGACTTACTACGAGCAGTACTTC.

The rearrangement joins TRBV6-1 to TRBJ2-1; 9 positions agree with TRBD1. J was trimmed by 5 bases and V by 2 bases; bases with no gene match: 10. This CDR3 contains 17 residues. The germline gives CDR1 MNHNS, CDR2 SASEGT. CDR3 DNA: TGTGCCAGCAGTGAATGGCCCGACAGGGGGAACCACAATGAGCAGTTCTTC. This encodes CASSEWPDRGNHNEQFF.

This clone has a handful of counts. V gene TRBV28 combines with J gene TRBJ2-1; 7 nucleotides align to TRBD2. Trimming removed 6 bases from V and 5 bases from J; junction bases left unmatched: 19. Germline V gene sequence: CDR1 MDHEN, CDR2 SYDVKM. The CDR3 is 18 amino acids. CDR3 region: CASRHLILRGRGNNEQFF. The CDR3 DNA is TGTGCCAGCAGGCACCTTATTCTTCGGGGGAGGGGTAACAATGAGCAGTTCTTC.

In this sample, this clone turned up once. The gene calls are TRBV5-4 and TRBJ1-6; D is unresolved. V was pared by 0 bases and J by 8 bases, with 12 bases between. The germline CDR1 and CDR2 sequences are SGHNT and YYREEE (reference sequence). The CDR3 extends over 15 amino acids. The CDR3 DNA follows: TGTGCCAGCAGCTTGGACGGCGGGTTGGATTCACCCCTCCACTTT. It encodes CASSLDGGLDSPLHF.

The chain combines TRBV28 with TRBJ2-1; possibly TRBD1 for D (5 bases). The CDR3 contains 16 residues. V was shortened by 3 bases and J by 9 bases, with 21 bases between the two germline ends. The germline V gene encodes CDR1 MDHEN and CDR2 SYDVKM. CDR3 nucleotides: TGTGCCAGCAGTTTGGCGCAGGGAAGTTCATGGGGTGAGCAGTTCTTC. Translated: CASSLAQGSSWGEQFF. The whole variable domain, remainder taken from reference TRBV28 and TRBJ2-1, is DVKVTQSSRYLVKRTGEKVFLECVQDMDHENMFWYRQDPGLGLRLIYFSYDVKMKEKGDIPEGYSVSREKKERFSLILESASTNQTSMYLCASSLAQGSSWGEQFFGPGTRLTVL.

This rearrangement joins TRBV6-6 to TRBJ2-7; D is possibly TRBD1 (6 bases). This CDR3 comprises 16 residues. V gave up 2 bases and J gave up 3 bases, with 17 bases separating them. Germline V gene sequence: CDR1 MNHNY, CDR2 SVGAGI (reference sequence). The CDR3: CASSYHRDIEGYEQYF. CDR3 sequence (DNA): TGTGCCAGCAGTTACCACCGGGACATCGAGGGCTACGAGCAGTACTTC.

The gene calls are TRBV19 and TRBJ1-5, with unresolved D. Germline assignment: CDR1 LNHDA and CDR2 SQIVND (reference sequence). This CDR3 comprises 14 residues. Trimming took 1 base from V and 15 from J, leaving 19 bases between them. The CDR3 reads CASSIASKKLAWHF. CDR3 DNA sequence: TGTGCCAGTAGTATAGCGTCGAAGAAGTTAGCTTGGCATTTT. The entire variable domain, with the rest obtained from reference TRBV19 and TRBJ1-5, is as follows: DGGITQSPKYLFRKEGQNVTLSCEQNLNHDAMYWYRQDPGQGLRLIYYSQIVNDFQKGDIAEGYSVSREKKESFPLTVTSAQKNPTAFYLCASSIASKKLAWHFGDGTRLSIL.

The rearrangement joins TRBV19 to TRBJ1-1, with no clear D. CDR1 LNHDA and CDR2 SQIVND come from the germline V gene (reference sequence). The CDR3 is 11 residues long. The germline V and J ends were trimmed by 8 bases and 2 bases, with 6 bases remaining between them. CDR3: CASFRNTEAFF. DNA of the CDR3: TGTGCCAGTTTTAGAAACACTGAAGCTTTCTTT. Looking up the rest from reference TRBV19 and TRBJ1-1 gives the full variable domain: DGGITQSPKYLFRKEGQNVTLSCEQNLNHDAMYWYRQDPGQGLRLIYYSQIVNDFQKGDIAEGYSVSREKKESFPLTVTSAQKNPTAFYLCASFRNTEAFFGQGTRLTVV.

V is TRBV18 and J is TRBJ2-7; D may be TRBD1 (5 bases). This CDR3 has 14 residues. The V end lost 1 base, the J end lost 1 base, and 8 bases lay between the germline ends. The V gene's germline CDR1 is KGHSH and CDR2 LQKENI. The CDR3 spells CASSPRRQSYEQYF. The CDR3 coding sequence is TGTGCCAGCTCACCACGGAGACAGTCCTACGAGCAGTACTTC. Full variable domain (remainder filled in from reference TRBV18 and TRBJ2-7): NAGVMQNPRHLVRRRGQEARLRCSPMKGHSHVYWYRQLPEEGLKFMVYLQKENIIDESGMPKERFSAEFPKEGPSILRIQQVVRGDSAAYFCASSPRRQSYEQYFGPGTRLTVT.

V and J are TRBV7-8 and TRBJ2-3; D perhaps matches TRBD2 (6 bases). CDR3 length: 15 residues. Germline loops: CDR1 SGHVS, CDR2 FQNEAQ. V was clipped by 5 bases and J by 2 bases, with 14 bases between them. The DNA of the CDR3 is TGTGCCAGCAGCCGTGGGGGGACGCCCACAGATACGCAGTATTTT. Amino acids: CASSRGGTPTDTQYF. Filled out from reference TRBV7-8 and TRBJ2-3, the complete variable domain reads GAGVSQSPRYKVAKRGQDVALRCDPISGHVSLFWYQQALGQGPEFLTYFQNEAQLDKSGLPSDRFFAERPEGSVSTLKIQRTQQEDSAVYLCASSRGGTPTDTQYFGPGTRLTVL.

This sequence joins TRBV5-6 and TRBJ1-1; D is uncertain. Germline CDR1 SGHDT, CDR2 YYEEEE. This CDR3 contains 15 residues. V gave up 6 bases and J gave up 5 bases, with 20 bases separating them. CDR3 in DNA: TGTGCCAGCATGGTTGAAGGAGGGCGTGGGACTGAAGCTTTCTTT. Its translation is CASMVEGGRGTEAFF.

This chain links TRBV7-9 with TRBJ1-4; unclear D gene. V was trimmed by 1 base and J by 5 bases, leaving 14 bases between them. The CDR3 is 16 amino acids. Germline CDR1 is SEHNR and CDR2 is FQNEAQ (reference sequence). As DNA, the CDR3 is TGTGCCAGCAGCTTAGGGACGGGGAGAATCAATGAAAAACTGTTTTTT. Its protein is CASSLGTGRINEKLFF. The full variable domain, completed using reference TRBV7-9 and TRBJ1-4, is DTGVSQNPRHKITKRGQNVTFRCDPISEHNRLYWYRQTLGQGPEFLTYFQNEAQLEKSRLLSDRFSAERPKGSFSTLEIQRTEQGDSAMYLCASSLGTGRINEKLFFGSGTQLSVL.

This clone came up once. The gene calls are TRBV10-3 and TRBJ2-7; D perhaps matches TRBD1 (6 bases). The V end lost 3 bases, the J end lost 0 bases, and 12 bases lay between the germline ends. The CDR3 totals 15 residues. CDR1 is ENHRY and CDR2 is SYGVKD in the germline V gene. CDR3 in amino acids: CAISDRGSRSYEQYF. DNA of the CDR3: TGTGCCATCAGTGACAGGGGATCTCGCTCCTACGAGCAGTACTTC.

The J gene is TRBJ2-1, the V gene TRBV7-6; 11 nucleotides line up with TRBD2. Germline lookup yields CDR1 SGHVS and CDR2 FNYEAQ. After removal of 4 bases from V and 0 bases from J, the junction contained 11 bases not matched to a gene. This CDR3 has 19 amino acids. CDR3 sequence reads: CASSSDLAGGPSSYNEQFF. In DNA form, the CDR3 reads TGTGCCAGCAGCTCGGATCTAGCGGGGGGCCCGAGCTCCTACAATGAGCAGTTCTTC.

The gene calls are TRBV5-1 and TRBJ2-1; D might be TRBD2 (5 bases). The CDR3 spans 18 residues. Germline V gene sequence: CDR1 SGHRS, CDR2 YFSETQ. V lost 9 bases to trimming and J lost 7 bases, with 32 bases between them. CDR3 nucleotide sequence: TGCGCCACCAAAAGGACTTACCTCGTAGGTGTGGCGTGGAATGAGCAGTTCTTC. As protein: CATKRTYLVGVAWNEQFF.

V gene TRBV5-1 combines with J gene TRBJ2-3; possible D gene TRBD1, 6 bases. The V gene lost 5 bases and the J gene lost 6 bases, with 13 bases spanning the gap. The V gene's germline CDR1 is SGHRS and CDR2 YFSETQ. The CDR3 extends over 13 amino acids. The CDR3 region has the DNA TGCGCCAGCAGAAAGGGGGAAAGGGATACGCAGTATTTT. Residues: CASRKGERDTQYF.

CDR3 DNA: TGTGCCAGCAGCTTGGTGGGGACAGGACCTTCTAACTATGGCTACACCTTC. Its protein is CASSLVGTGPSNYGYTF. V and J are TRBV5-6 and TRBJ1-2; 8 bases are shared with TRBD1. CDR1 and CDR2 (germline): SGHDT, YYEEEE. V trimming: 0 bases; J trimming: 0 bases; junction bases outside the gene matches: 7. The CDR3 runs 17 residues.

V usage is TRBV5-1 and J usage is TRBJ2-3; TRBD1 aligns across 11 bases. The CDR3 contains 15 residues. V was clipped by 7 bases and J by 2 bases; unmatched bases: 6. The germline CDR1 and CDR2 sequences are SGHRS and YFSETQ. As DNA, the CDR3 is TGCGCCAGCCTGGACAGGGGGCGGGACACAGATACGCAGTATTTT. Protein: CASLDRGRDTDTQYF.

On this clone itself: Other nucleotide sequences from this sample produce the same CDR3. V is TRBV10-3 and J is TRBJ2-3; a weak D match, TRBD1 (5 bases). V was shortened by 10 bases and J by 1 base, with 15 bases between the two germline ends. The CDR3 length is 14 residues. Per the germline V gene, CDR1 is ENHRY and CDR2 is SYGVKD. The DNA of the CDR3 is TGTGCCACCGTCCGGACACTTGGCACAGATACGCAGTATTTT. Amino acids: CATVRTLGTDTQYF.

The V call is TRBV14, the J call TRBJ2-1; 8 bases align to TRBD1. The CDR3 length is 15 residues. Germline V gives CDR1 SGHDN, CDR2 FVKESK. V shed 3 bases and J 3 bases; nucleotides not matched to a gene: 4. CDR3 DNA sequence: TGTGCCAGCAGCCATGGACAGGGTCTCTACAATGAGCAGTTCTTC. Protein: CASSHGQGLYNEQFF.

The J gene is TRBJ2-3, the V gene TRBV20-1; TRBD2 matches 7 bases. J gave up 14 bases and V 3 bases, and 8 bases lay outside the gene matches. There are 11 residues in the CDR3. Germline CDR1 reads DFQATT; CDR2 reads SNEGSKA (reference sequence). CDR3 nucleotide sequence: TGCAGTGCTAGTCGGACTAGGTTACGGTATTTT. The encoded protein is CSASRTRLRYF.

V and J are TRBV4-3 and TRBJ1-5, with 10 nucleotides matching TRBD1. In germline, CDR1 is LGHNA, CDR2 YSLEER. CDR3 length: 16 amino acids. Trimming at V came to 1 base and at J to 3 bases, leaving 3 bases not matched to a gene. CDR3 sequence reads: CASSQAGTGVNQPQHF. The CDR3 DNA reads TGCGCCAGCAGCCAAGCCGGGACAGGGGTCAATCAGCCCCAGCATTTT.

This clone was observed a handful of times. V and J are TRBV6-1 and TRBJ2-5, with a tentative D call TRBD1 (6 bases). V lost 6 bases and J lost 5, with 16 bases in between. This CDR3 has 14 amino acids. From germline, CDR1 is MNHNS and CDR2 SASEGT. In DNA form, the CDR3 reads TGTGCCAGCAGCAAACAGGGTAGTGGGGAGACCCAGTACTTC. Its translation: CASSKQGSGETQYF.